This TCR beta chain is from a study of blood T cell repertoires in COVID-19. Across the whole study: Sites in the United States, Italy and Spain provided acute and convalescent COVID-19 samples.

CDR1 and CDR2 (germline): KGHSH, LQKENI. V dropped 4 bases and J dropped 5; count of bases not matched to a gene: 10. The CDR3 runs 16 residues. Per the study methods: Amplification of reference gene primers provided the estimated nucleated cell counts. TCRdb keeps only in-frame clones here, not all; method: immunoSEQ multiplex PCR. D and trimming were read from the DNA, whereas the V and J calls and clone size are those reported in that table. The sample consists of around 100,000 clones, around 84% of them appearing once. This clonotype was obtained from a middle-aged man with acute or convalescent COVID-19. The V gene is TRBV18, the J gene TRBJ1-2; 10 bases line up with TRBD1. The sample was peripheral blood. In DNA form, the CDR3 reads TGTGCCAGCTCACGTAGGGACAGGGGCGCCCCGTATGGCTACACCTTC. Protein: CASSRRDRGAPYGYTF.